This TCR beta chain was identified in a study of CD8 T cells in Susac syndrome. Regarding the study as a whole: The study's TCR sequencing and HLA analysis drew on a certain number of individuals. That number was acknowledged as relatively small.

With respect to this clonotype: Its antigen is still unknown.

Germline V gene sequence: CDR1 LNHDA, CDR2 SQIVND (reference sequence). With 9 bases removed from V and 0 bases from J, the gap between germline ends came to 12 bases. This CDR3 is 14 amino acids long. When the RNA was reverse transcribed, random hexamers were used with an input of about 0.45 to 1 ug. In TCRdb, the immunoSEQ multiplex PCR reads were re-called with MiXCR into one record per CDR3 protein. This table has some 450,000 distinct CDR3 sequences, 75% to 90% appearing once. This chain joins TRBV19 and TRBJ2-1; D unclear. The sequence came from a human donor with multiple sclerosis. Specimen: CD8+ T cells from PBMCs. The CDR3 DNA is TGTGCCAGCAAAGACCCAAGCTCCTACAATGAGCAGTTCTTC. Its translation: CASKDPSSYNEQFF.